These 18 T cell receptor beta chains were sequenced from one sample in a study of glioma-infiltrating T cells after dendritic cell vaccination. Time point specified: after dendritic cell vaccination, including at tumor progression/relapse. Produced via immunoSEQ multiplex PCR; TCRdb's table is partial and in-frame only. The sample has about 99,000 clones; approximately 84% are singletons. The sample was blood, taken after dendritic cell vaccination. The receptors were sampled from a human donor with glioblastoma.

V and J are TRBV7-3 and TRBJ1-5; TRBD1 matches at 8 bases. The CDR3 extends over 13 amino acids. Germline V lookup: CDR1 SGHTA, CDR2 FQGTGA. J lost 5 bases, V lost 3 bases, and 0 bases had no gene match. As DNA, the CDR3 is TGTGCCAGCAGCTTGGACAGGGATCAGCCCCAGCATTTT. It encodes CASSLDRDQPQHF. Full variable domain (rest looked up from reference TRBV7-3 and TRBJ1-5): GAGVSQTPSNKVTEKGKYVELRCDPISGHTALYWYRQSLGQGPEFLIYFQGTGAADDSGLPNDRFFAVRPEGSVSTLKIQRTERGDSAVYLCASSLDRDQPQHFGDGTRLSIL.

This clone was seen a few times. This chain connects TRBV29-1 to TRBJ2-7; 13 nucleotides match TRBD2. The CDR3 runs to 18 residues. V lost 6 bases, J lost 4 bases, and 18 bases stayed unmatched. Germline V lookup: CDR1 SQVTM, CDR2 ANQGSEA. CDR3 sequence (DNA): TGCAGCGTAAGGGGGGGGCCTACTAGCGGGGGGGCCCTTTACGAGCAGTACTTC. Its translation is CSVRGGPTSGGALYEQYF.

The chain's CDR3 is CASSFGQGATDTQYF. CDR3 sequence (DNA): TGCGCCAGCAGCTTTGGACAGGGGGCCACAGATACGCAGTATTTT. The chain uses TRBV5-1 and TRBJ2-3, with 11 bases fitting TRBD1. Germline V gives CDR1 SGHRS, CDR2 YFSETQ. The J segment lost 2 bases and the V segment lost 2 bases, leaving 1 base of the junction unmatched. CDR3 length: 15 amino acids.

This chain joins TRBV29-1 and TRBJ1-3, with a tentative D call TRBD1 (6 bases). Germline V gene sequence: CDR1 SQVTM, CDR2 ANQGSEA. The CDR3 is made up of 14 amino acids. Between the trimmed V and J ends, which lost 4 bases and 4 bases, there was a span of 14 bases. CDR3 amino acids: CSVVSGGKGNTIYF. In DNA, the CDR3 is TGCAGCGTTGTATCGGGGGGCAAGGGAAACACCATATATTTT.

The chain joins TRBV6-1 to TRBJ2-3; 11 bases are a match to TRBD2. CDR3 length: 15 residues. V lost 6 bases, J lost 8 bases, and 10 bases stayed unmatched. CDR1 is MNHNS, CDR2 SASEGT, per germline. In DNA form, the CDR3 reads TGTGCCAGCAGCAGGACTAGCGGGTTTCTGGGTACGCAGTATTTT. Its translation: CASSRTSGFLGTQYF.

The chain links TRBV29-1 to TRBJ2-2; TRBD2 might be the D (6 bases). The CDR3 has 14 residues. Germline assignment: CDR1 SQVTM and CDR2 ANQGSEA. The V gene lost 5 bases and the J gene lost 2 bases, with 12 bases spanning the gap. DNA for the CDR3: TGCAGCGTTCGACCGGGACTTAACACCGGGGAGCTGTTTTTT. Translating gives CSVRPGLNTGELFF.

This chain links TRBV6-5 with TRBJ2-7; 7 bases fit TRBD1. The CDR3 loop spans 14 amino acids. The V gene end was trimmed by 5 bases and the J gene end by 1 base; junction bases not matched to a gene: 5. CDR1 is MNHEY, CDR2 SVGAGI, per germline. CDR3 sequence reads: CASSTGQASYEQYF. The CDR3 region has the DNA TGTGCCAGCAGTACTGGACAGGCGTCCTACGAGCAGTACTTC.

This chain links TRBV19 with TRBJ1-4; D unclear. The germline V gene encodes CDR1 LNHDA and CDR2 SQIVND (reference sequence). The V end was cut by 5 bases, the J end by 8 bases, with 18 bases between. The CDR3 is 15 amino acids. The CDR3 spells CASSSAGRVGEKLFF. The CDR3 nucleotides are TGTGCCAGTAGTTCCGCGGGGAGGGTAGGAGAAAAACTGTTTTTT.

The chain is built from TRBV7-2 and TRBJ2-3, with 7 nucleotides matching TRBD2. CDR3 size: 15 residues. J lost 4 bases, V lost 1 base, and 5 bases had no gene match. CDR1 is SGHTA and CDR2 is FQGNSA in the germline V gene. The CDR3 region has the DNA TGTGCCAGCAGCTTAGTGGTCCTAGCGGCAGATACGCAGTATTTT. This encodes CASSLVVLAADTQYF. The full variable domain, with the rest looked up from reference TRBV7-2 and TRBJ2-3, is GAGVSQSPSNKVTEKGKDVELRCDPISGHTALYWYRQSLGQGLEFLIYFQGNSAPDKSGLPSDRFSAERTGGSVSTLTIQRTQQEDSAVYLCASSLVVLAADTQYFGPGTRLTVL.

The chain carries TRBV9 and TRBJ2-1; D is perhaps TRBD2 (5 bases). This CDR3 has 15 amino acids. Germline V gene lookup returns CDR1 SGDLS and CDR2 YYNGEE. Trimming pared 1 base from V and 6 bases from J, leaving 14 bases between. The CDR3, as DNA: TGTGCCAGCAGCGTACTAGGTGAGAGCGGCAATGAGCAGTTCTTC. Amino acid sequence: CASSVLGESGNEQFF. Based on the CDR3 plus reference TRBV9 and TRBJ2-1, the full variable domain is DSGVTQTPKHLITATGQRVTLRCSPRSGDLSVYWYQQSLDQGLQFLIQYYNGEERAKGNILERFSAQQFPDLHSELNLSSLELGDSALYFCASSVLGESGNEQFFGPGTRLTVL.

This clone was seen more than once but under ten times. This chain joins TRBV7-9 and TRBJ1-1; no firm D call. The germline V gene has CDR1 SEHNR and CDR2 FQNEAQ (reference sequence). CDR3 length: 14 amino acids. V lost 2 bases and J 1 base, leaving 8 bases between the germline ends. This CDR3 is CASSLMQANTEAFF. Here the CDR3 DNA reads TGTGCCAGCAGCTTAATGCAGGCGAACACTGAAGCTTTCTTT. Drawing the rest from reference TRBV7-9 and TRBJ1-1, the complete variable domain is DTGVSQNPRHKITKRGQNVTFRCDPISEHNRLYWYRQTLGQGPEFLTYFQNEAQLEKSRLLSDRFSAERPKGSFSTLEIQRTEQGDSAMYLCASSLMQANTEAFFGQGTRLTVV.

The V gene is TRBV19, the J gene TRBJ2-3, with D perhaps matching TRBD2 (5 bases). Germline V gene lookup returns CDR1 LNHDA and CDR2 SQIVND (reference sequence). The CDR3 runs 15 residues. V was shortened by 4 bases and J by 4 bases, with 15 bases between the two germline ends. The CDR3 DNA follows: TGTGCCAGTAGTAGAAGACGCGACGGGGCAGATACGCAGTATTTT. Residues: CASSRRRDGADTQYF.

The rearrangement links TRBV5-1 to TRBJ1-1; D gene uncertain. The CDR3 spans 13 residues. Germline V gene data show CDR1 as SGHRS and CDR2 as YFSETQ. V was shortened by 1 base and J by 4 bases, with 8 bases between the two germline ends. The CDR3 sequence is CASSLNSGTEAFF. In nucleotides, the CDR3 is TGCGCCAGCAGCTTGAACAGCGGCACTGAAGCTTTCTTT. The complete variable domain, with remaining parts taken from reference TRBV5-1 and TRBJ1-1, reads KAGVTQTPRYLIKTRGQQVTLSCSPISGHRSVSWYQQTPGQGLQFLFEYFSETQRNKGNFPGRFSGRQFSNSRSEMNVSTLELGDSALYLCASSLNSGTEAFFGQGTRLTVV.

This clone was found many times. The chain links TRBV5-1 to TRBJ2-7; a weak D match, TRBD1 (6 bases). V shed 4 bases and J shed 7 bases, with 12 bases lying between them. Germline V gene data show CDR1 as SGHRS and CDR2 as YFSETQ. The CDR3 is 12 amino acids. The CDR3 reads CASSQQGFEQYF. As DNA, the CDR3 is TGCGCCAGCAGCCAACAGGGATTTGAGCAGTACTTC. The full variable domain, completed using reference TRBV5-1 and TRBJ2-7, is KAGVTQTPRYLIKTRGQQVTLSCSPISGHRSVSWYQQTPGQGLQFLFEYFSETQRNKGNFPGRFSGRQFSNSRSEMNVSTLELGDSALYLCASSQQGFEQYFGPGTRLTVT.

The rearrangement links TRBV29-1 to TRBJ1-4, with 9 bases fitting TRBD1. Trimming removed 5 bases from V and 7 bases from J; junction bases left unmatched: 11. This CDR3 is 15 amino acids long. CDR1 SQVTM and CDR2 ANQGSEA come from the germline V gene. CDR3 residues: CSVLTSGTGIEKLFF. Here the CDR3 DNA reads TGCAGCGTTCTCACTTCCGGGACAGGGATTGAAAAACTGTTTTTT.

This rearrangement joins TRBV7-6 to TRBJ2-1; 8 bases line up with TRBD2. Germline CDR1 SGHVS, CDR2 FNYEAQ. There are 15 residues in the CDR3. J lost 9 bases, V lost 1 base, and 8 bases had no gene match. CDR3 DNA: TGTGCCAGCAGCTTAGAGCGGGGGTACAATGGTGAGCAGTTCTTC. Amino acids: CASSLERGYNGEQFF.

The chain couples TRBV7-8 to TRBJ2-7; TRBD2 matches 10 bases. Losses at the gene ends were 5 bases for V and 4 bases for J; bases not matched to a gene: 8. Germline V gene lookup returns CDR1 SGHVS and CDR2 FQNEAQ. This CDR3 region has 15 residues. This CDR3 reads CASSPSGGAVYEQYF. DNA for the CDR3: TGTGCCAGCAGCCCGAGCGGGGGGGCGGTGTACGAGCAGTACTTC.

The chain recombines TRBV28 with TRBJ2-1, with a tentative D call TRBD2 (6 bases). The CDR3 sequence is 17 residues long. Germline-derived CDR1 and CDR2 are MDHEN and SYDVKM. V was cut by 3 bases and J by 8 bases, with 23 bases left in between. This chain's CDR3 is CASSFSLLAGGRHEQFF. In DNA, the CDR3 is TGTGCCAGCAGTTTTTCACTACTAGCTGGAGGGAGGCATGAGCAGTTCTTC.